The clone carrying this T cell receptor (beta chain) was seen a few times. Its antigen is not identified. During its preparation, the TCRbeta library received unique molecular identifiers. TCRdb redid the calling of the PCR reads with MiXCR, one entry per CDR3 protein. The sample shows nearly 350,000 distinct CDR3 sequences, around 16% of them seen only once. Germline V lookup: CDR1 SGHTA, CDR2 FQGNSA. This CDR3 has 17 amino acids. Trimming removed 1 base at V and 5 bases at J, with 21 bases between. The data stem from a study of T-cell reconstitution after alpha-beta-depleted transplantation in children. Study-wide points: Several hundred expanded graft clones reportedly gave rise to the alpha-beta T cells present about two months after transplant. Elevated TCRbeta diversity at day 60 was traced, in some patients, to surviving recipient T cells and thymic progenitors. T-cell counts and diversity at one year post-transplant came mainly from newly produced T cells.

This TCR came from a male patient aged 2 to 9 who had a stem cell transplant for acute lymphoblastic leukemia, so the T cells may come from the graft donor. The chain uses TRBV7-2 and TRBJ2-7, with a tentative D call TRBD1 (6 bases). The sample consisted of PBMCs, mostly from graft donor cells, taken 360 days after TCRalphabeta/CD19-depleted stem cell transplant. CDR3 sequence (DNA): TGTGCCAGCAGCTTAGAGCCCCACAGGGCTAAATCCCACGAGCAGTACTTC. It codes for CASSLEPHRAKSHEQYF. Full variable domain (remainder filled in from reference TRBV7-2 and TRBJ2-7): GAGVSQSPSNKVTEKGKDVELRCDPISGHTALYWYRQSLGQGLEFLIYFQGNSAPDKSGLPSDRFSAERTGGSVSTLTIQRTQQEDSAVYLCASSLEPHRAKSHEQYFGPGTRLTVT.